This TCR beta chain was retrieved from a study of T-cell memory formation after mild COVID-19. Amplification by 5'RACE using constant-segment primers produced TCR alpha and TCR beta cDNA libraries that carried sample barcodes and UMIs. TCRdb fed the 5' RACE reads into MiXCR, producing one record per CDR3 protein. The table has over 300,000 distinct CDR3 sequences, approximately 22% seen once. This clonotype appeared a few times. CDR3 size: 13 residues. With 8 bases clipped from V and 7 bases from J, the junction kept 8 bases outside the gene matches. The germline CDR1 and CDR2 sequences are MDHEN and SYDVKM.

The rearrangement uses TRBV28 and TRBJ1-5; TRBD1 matches at 7 bases. This TCR was recovered from a man between 18 and 35 years old who had mild COVID-19 (a few samples of this study predate the infection). Cell type and time point are not known. Material: PBMCs or a T cell subset sorted from them (not recorded which). CDR3 in amino acids: CASGLGQEQPQHF. CDR3 nucleotide sequence: TGTGCCAGCGGACTCGGACAGGAGCAGCCCCAGCATTTT.